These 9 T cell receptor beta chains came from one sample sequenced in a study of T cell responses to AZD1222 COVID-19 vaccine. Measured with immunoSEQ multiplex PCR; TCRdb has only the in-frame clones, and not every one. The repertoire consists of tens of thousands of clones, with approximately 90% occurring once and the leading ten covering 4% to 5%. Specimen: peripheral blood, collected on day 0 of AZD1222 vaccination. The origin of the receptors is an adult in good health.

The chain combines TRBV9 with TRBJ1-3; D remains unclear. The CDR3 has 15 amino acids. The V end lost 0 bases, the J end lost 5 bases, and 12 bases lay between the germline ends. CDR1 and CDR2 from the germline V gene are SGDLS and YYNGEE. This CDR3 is CASSVGGGRRNTIYF. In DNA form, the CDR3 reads TGTGCCAGCAGCGTAGGCGGCGGGAGAAGAAACACCATATATTTT.

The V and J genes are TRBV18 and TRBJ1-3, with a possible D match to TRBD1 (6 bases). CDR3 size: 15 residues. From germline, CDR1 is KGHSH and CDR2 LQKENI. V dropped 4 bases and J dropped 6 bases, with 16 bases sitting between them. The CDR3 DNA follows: TGTGCCAGCTCACTTACCACAGGGCCGGAAAACACCATATATTTT. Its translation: CASSLTTGPENTIYF.

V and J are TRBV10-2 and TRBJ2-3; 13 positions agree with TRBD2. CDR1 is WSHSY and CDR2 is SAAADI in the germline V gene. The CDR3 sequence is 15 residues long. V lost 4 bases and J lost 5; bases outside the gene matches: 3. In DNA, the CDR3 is TGCGCCAGCAGTGGGACTAGCGGGGGCGGAGATACGCAGTATTTT. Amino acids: CASSGTSGGGDTQYF.

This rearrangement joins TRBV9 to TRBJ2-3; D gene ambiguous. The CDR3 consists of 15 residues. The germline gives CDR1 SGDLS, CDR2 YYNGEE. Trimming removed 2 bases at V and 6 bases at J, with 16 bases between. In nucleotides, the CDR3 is TGTGCCAGCAGCGTTTTAGGGTGGGGTACGGATACGCAGTATTTT. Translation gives CASSVLGWGTDTQYF.

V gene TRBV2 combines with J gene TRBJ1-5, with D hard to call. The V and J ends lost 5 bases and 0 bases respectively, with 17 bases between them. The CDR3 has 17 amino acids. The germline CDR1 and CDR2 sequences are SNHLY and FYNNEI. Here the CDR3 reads CASSKAAVNYSNQPQHF. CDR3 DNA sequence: TGTGCCAGCAGTAAGGCGGCAGTTAATTATAGCAATCAGCCCCAGCATTTT.

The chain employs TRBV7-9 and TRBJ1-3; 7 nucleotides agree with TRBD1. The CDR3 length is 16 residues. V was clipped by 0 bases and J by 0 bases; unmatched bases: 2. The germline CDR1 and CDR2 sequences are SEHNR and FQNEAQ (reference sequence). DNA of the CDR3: TGTGCCAGCAGCTTAGCGGGACAGTACTCTGGAAACACCATATATTTT. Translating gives CASSLAGQYSGNTIYF.

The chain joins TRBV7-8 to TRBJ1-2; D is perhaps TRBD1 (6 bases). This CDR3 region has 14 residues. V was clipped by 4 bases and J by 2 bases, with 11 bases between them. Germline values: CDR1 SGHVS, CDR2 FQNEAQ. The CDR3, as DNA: TGTGCCAGCAGCTCGACAGGTCTAAACTATGGCTACACCTTC. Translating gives CASSSTGLNYGYTF. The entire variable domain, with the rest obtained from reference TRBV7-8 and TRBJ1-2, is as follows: GAGVSQSPRYKVAKRGQDVALRCDPISGHVSLFWYQQALGQGPEFLTYFQNEAQLDKSGLPSDRFFAERPEGSVSTLKIQRTQQEDSAVYLCASSSTGLNYGYTFGSGTRLTVV.

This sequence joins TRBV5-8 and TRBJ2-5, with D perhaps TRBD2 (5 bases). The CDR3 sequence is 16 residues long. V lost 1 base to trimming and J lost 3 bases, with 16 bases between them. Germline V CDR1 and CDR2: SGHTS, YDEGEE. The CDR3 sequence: CASSLRSGLKEETQYF. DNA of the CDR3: TGTGCCAGCAGCTTGAGATCGGGGTTGAAGGAAGAGACCCAGTACTTC.

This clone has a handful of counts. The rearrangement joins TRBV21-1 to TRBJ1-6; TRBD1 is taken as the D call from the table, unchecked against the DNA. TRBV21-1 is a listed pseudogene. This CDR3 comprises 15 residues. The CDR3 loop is CASSKQGPYISALHF. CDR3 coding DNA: TGTGCCAGCAGCAAACAGGGGCCCTATATTTCGGCCCTCCACTTT.